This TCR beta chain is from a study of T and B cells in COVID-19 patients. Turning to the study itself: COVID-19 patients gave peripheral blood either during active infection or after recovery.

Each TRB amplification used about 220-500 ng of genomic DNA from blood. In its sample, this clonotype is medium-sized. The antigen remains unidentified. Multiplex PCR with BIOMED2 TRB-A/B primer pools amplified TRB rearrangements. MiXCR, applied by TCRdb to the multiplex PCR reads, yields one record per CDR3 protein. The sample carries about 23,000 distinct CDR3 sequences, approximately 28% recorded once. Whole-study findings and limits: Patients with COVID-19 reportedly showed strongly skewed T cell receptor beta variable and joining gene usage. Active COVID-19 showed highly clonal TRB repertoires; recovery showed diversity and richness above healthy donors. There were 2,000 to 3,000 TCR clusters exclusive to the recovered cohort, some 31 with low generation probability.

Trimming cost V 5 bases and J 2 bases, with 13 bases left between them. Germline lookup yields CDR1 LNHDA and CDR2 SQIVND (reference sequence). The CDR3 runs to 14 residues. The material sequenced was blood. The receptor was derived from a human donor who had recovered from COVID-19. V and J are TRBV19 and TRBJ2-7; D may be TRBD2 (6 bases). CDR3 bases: TGTGCCAGTAGTCCCCAGGGAGGCACCTACGAGCAGTACTTC. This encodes CASSPQGGTYEQYF.